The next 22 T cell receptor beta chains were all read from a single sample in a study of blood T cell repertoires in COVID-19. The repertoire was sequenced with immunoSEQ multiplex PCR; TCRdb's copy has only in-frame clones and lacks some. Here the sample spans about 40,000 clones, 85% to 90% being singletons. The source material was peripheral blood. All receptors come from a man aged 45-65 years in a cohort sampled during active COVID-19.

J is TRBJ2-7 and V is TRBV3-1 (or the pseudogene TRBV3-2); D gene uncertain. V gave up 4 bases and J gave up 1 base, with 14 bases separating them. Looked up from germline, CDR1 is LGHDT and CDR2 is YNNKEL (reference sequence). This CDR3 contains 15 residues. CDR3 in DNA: TGTGCCAGCAGCCCTTTTGGTAAGCTTTCCTACGAGCAGTACTTC. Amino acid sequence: CASSPFGKLSYEQYF.

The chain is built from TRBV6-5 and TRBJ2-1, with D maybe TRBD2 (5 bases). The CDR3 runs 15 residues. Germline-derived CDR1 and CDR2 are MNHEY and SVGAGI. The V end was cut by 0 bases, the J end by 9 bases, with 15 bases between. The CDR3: CASSYSRDGFSEQFF. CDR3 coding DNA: TGTGCCAGCAGTTACTCGAGGGATGGGTTTAGTGAGCAGTTCTTC.

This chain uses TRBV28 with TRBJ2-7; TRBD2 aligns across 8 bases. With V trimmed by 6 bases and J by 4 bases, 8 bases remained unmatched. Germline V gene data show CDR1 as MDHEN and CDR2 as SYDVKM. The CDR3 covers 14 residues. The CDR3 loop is CASRPPAGGYEQYF. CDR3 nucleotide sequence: TGTGCCAGCAGACCCCCGGCGGGGGGTTACGAGCAGTACTTC.

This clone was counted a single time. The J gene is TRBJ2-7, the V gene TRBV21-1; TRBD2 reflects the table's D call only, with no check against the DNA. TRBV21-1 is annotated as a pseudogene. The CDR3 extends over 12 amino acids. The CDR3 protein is CASNRDSYEQYV. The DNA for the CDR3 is TGTGCCAGCAATCGCGACTCCTACGAGCAGTACGTC.

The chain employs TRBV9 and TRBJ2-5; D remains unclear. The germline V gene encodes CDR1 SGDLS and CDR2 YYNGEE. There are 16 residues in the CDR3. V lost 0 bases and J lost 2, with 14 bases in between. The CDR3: CASSVGAAPQQETQYF. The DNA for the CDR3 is TGTGCCAGCAGCGTAGGGGCCGCCCCCCAACAAGAGACCCAGTACTTC.

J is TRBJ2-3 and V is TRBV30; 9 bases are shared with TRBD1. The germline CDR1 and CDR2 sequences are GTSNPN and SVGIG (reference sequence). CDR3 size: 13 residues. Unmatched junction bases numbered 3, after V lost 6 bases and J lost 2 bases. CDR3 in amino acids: CACTGGNTDTQYF. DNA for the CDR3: TGTGCCTGTACAGGGGGCAACACAGATACGCAGTATTTT. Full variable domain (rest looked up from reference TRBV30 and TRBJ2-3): SQTIHQWPATLVQPVGSPLSLECTVEGTSNPNLYWYRQAAGRGLQLLFYSVGIGQISSEVPQNLSASRPQDRQFILSSKKLLLSDSGFYLCACTGGNTDTQYFGPGTRLTVL.

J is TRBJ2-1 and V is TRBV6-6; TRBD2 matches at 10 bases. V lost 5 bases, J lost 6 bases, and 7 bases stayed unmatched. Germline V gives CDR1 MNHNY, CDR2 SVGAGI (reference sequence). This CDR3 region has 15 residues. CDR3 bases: TGTGCCAGCAGTCCAAGCGGGGGGGATGGCAATGAGCAGTTCTTC. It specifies CASSPSGGDGNEQFF.

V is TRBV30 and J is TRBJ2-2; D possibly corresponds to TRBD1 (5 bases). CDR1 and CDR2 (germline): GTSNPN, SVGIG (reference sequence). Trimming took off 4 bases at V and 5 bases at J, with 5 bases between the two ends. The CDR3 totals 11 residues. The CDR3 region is CAWTGTGELFF. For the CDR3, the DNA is TGTGCCTGGACAGGGACCGGGGAGCTGTTTTTT.

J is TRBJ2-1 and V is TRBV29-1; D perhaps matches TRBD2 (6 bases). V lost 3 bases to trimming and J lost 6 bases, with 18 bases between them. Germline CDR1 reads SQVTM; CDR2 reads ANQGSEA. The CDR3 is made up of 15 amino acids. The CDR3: CSVDGSSGGSNEQFF. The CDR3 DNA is TGCAGCGTTGACGGGAGCAGCGGAGGAAGCAATGAGCAGTTCTTC.

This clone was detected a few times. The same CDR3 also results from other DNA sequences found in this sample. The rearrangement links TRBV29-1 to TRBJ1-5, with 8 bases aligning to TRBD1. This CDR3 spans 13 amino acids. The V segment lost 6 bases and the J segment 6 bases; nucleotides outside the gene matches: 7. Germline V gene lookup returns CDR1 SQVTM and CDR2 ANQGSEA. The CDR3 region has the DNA TGCAGCGTAAAGACAGGGGCCGGTCAGCCCCAGCATTTT. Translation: CSVKTGAGQPQHF.

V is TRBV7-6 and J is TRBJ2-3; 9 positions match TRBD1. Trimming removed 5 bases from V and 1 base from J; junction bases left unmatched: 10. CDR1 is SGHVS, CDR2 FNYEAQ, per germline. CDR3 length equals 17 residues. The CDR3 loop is CASSPPGQGLGTDTQYF. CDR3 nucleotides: TGTGCCAGCAGCCCGCCGGGACAGGGATTGGGCACAGATACGCAGTATTTT.

The CDR3: CSVEDRGGIWDRKYSNQPQHF. CDR3 in DNA: TGCAGCGTTGAAGATAGAGGGGGCATATGGGACCGAAAATATAGCAATCAGCCCCAGCATTTT. V usage is TRBV29-1 and J usage is TRBJ1-5, with 7 bases identical to TRBD1. Trimming removed 0 bases from V and 0 bases from J; junction bases left unmatched: 20. This CDR3 spans 21 amino acids. Germline CDR1 is SQVTM and CDR2 is ANQGSEA.

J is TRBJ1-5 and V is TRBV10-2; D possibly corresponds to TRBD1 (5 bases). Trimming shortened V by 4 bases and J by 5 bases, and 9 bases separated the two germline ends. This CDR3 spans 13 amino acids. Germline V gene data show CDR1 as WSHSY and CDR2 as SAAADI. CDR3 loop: CASSVGRDQPQHF. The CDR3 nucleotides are TGCGCCAGCAGTGTGGGGCGAGATCAGCCCCAGCATTTT.

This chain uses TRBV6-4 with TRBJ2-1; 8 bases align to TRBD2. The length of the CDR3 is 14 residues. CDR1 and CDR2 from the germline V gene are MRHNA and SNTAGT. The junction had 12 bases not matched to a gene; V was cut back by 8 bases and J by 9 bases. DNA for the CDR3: TGTGCCAGCGCTACTAGCGGAGGGGGGGGTGAGCAGTTCTTC. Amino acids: CASATSGGGGEQFF.

Here the CDR3 reads CASSLGGSAGETQYF. Here the CDR3 DNA reads TGTGCCAGCAGCTTAGGTGGCAGCGCGGGTGAGACCCAGTACTTC. This chain connects TRBV7-3 to TRBJ2-5; tentative D call: TRBD2 (5 bases). The V and J ends lost 2 bases and 5 bases respectively, with 15 bases between them. The CDR3 covers 15 residues. The germline V gene encodes CDR1 SGHTA and CDR2 FQGTGA.

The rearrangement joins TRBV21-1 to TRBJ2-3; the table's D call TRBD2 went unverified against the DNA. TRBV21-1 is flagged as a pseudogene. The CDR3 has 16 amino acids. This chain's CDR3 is CASSKTASGSTDTQYF. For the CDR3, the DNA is TGTGCCAGCAGCAAAACGGCTAGCGGGAGCACAGATACGCAGTATTTT.

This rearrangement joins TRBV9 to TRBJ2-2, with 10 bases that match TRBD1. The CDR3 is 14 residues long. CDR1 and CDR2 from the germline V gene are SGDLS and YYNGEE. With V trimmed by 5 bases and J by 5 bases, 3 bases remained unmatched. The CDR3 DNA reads TGTGCCAGCAGTCTGGACAGGGGGACCGGGGAGCTGTTTTTT. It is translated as CASSLDRGTGELFF.

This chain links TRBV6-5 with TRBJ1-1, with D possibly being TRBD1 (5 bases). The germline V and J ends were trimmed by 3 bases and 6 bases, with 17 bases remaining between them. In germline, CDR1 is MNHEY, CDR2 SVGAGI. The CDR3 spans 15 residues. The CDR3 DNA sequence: TGTGCCAGCAGTTATTCCATCCGTGGGGCCCCTGAAGCTTTCTTT. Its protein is CASSYSIRGAPEAFF.

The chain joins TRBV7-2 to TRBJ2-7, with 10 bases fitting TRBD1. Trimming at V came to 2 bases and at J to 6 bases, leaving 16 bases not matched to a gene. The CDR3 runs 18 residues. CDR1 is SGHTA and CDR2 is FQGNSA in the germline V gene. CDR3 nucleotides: TGTGCCAGCAGCTTATATGGGGGTCCGGGGACAGGGGTTCGCGAGCAGTACTTC. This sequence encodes CASSLYGGPGTGVREQYF.

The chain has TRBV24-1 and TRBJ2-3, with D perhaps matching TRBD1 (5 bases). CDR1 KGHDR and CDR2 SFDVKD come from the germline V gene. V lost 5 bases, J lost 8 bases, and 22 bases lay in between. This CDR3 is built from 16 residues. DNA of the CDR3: TGTGCCACCAGTGTCGCAGGGCCACCGAAAATCGGTACGCAGTATTTT. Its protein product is CATSVAGPPKIGTQYF.

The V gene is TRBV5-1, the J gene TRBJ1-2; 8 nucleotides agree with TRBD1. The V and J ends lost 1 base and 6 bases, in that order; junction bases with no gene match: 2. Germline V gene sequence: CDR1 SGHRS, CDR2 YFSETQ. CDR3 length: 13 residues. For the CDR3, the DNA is TGCGCCAGCAGCTTGTCAGGGGGCAATGGCTACACCTTC. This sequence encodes CASSLSGGNGYTF.

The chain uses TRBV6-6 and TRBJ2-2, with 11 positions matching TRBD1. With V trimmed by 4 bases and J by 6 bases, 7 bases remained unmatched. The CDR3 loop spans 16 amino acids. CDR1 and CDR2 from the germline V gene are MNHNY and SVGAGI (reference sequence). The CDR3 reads CASSFRGQGASGELFF. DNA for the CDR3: TGTGCCAGCAGTTTTCGAGGACAGGGGGCCTCCGGGGAGCTGTTTTTT.